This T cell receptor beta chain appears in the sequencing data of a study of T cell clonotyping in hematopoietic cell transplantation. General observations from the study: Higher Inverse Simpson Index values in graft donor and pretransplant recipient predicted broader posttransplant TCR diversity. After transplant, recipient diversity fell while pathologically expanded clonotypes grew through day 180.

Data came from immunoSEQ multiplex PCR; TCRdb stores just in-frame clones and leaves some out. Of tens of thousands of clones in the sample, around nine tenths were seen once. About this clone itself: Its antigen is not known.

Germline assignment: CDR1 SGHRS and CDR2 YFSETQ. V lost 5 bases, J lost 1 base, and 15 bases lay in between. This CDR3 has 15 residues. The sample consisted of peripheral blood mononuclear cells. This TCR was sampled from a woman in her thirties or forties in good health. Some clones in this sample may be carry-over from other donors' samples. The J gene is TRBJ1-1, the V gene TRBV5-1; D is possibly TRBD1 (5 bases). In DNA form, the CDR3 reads TGCGCCAGCAGTTTACGAGTCGGACAGAACACTGAAGCTTTCTTT. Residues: CASSLRVGQNTEAFF.